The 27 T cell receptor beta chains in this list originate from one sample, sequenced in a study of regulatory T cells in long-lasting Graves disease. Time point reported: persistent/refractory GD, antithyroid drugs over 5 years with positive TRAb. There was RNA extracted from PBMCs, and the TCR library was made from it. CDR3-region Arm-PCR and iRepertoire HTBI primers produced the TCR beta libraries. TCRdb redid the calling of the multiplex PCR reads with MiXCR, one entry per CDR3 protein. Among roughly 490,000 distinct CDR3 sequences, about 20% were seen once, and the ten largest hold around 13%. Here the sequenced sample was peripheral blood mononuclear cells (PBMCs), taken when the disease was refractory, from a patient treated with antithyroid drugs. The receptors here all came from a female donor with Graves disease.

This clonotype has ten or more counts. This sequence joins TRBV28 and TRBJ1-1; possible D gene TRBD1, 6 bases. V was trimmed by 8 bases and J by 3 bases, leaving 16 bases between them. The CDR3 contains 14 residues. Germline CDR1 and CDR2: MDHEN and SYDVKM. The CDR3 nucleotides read TGTGCCAGCTGGGAACAGGGTGTATACACTGAAGCTTTCTTT. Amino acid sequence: CASWEQGVYTEAFF.

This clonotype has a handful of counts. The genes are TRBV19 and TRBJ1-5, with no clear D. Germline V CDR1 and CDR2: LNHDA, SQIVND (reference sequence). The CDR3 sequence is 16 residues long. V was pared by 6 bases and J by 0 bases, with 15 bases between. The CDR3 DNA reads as TGTGCCAGTAGCCCCACCCTGGGGTATAGCAATCAGCCCCAGCATTTT. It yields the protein CASSPTLGYSNQPQHF.

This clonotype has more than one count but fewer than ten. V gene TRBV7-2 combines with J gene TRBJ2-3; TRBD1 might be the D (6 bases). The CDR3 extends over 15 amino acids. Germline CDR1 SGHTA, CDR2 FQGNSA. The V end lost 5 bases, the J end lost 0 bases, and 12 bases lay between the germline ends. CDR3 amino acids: CASSLSGQSTDTQYF. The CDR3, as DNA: TGTGCCAGCAGCCTATCCGGACAGAGCACAGATACGCAGTATTTT.

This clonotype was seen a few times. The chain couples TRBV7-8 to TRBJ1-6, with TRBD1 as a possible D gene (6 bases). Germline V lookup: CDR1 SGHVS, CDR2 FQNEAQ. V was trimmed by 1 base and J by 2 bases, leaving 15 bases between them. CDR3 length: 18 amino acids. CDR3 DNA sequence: TGTGCCAGCAGCTTAGTTTTCGGGGGCGCCCCCTATAATTCACCCCTCCACTTT. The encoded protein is CASSLVFGGAPYNSPLHF.

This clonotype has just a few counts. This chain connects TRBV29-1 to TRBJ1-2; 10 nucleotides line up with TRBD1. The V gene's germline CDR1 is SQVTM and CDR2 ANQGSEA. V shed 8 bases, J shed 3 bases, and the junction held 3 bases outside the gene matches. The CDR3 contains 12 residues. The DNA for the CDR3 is TGCAGCCTCGGGACAGGGGACTATGGCTACACCTTC. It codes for CSLGTGDYGYTF.

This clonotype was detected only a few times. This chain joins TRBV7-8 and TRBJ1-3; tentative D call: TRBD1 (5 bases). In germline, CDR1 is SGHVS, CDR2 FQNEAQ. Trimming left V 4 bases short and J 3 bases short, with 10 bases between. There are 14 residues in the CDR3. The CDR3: CASSSGTVGNTIYF. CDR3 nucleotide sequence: TGTGCCAGCAGCTCAGGGACTGTTGGAAACACCATATATTTT.

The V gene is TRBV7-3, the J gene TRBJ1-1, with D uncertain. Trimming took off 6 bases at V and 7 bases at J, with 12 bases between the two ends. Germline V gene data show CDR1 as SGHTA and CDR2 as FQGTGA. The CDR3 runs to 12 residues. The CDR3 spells CASSRRISEAFF. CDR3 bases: TGTGCCAGCAGTCGAAGAATAAGTGAAGCTTTCTTT.

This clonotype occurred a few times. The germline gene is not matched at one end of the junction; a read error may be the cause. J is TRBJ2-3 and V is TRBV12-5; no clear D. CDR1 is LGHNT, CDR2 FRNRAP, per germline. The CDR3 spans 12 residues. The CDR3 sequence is CASGSLTDTRYF. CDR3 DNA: TGTGCTAGTGGTTCACTCACAGATACGCGGTATTTT. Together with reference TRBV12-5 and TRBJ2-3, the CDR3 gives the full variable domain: DARVTQTPRHKVTEMGQEVTMRCQPILGHNTVFWYRQTMMQGLELLAYFRNRAPLDDSGMPKDRFSAEMPDATLATLKIQPSEPRDSAVYFCASGSLTDTRYFGPGTRLTVL.

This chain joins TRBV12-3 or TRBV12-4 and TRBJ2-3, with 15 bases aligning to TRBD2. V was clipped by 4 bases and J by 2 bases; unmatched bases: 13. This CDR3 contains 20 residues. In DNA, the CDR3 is TGTGCCAGCAGTTCACCGGACCCAGGACTAGCGGGGGGGCCCACAGATACGCAGTATTTT. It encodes CASSSPDPGLAGGPTDTQYF.

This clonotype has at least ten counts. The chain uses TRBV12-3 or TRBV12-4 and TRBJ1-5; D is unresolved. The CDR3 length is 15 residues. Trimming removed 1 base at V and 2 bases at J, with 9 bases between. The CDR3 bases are TGTGCCAGCAGTTTAGTGGGAAGGGGCAATCAGCCCCAGCATTTT. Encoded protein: CASSLVGRGNQPQHF.

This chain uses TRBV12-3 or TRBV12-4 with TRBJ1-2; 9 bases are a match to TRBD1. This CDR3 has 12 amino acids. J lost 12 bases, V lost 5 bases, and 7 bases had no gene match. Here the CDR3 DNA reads TGTGCCAGCAGTCCTAGGACAGGGGAGAACACCTTC. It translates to CASSPRTGENTF.

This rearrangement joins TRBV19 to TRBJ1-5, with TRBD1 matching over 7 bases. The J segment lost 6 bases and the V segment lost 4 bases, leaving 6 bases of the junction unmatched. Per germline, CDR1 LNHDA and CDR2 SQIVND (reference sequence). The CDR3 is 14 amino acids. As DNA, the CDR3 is TGTGCCAGTAGTACAGGGACAGTGGGTCAGCCCCAGCATTTT. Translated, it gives CASSTGTVGQPQHF.

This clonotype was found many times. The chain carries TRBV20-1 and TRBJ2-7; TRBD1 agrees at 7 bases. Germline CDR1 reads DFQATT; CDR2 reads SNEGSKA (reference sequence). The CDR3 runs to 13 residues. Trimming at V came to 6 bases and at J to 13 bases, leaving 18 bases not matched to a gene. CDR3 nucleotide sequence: TGCAGTGCCAGCCCACAGGGGACCACCTACGGATACTTC. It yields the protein CSASPQGTTYGYF.

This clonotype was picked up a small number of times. CDR3 protein: CASSQLGEDGELFF. Here the CDR3 DNA reads TGCGCCAGCAGCCAACTAGGGGAGGACGGGGAGCTGTTTTTT. The genes are TRBV4-3 and TRBJ2-2; D possibly corresponds to TRBD2 (6 bases). V was cut by 2 bases and J by 7 bases, with 11 bases left in between. This CDR3 has 14 amino acids. Germline loops: CDR1 LGHNA, CDR2 YSLEER.

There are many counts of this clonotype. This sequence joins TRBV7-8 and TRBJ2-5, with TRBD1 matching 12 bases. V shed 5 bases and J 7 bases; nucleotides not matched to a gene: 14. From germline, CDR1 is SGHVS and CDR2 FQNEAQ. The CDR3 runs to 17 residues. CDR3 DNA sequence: TGTGCCAGCAGCCCCACCCCCGGGACAGGGGGCGCACGGACCCAGTACTTC. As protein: CASSPTPGTGGARTQYF.

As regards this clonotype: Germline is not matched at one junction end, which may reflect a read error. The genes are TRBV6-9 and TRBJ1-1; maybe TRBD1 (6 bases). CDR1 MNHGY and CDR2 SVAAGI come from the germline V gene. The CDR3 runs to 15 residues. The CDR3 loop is CASSYGGPVGTEALF. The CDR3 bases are TGTGCCAGCAGTTACGGGGGCCCGGTCGGCACTGAAGCTCTCTTT.

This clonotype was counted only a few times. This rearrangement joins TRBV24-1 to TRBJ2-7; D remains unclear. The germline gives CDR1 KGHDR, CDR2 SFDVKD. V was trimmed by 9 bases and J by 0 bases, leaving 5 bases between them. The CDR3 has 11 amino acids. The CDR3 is CATRCSYEQYF. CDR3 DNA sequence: TGTGCCACCCGCTGCTCCTACGAGCAGTACTTC.

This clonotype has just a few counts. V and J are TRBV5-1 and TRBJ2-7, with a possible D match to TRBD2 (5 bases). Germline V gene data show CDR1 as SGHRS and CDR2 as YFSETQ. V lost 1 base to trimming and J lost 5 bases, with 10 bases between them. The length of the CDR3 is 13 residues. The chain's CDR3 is CASSLSPEDEQYF. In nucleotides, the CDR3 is TGCGCCAGCAGCTTGTCCCCGGAGGACGAGCAGTACTTC.

The CDR3 spells CASSLLQGKREQYF. The CDR3 DNA follows: TGCGCCAGCAGCTTGTTGCAGGGTAAGCGCGAGCAGTACTTC. The chain links TRBV5-1 to TRBJ2-7; D may be TRBD1 (5 bases). V lost 1 base and J 6 bases, leaving 14 bases between the germline ends. From germline, CDR1 is SGHRS and CDR2 YFSETQ. The CDR3 totals 14 residues.

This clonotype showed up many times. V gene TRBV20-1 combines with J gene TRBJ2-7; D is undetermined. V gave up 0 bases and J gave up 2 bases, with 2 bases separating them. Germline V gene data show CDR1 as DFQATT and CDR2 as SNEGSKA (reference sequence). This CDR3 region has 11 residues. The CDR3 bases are TGCAGTGCTAGAGAGACCTACGAGCAGTACTTC. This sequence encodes CSARETYEQYF.

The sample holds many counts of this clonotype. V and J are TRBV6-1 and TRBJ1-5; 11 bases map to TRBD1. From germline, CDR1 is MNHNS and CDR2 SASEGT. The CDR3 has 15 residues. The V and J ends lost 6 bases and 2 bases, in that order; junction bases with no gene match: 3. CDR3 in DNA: TGTGCCAGCAGGATGGGACAGGGGGGCAATCAGCCCCAGCATTTT. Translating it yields CASRMGQGGNQPQHF.

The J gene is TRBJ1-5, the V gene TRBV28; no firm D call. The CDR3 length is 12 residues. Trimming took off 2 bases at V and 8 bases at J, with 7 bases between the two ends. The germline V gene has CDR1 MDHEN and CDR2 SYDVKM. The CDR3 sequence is CASSLIWEPQHF. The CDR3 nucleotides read TGTGCCAGCAGTTTAATATGGGAGCCCCAGCATTTT.

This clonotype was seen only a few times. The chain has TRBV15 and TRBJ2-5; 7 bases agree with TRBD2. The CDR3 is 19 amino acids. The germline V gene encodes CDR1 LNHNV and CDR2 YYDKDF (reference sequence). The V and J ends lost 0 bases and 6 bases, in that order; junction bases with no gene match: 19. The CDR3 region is CATSRDPLGQRDPRQTQYF. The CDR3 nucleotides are TGTGCCACCAGCAGAGACCCCCTGGGCCAGCGGGACCCCAGACAGACCCAGTACTTC.

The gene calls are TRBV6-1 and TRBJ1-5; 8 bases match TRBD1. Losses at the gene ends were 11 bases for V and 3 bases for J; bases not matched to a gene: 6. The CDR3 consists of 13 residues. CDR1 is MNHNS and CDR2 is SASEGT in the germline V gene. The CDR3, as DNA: TGTGCCGGGACAGGCGGGCCCAATCAGCCCCAGCATTTT. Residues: CAGTGGPNQPQHF.

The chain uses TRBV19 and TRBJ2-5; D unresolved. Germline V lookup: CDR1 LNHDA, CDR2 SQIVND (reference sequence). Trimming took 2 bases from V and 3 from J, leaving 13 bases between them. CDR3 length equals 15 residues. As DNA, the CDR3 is TGTGCCAGTAGTATATCAGTAGGGCGGAAAGAGACCCAGTACTTC. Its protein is CASSISVGRKETQYF.

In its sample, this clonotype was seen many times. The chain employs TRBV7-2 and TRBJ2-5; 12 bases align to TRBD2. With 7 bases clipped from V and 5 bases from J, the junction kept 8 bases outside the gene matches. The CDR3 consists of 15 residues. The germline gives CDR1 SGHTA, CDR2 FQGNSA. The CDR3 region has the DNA TGTGCCAGCACGCCTCTAGCGGGGGGGCGGGAGACCCAGTACTTC. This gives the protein CASTPLAGGRETQYF.

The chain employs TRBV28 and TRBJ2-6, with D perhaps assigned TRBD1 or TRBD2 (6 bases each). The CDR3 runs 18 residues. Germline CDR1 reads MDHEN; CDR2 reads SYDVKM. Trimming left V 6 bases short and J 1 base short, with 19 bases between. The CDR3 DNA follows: TGTGCCAGCAGACCCGGACGGGGGCTGGGGTCTGGGGCCAACGTCCTGACTTTC. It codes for CASRPGRGLGSGANVLTF.